A selection of T cell receptor beta chains follows, all from one sample in a study of cytomegalovirus exposure and HLA in healthy donors. Assay used: immunoSEQ multiplex PCR; TCRdb lists only in-frame clones, some missing. The data show 95,000 to 150,000 clones, with approximately 73% seen just once and 4% to 5.5% held by the top ten. The sequencing input was PBMCs. These receptors all come from a man between 60 and 70 years old in good health and CMV-seropositive. The CDR3 runs from the conserved cysteine through the conserved F or W. Fields, in order: J gene, V gene, clone size, D gene, CDR3 DNA, CDR3 protein. A D gene is named only where the DNA matches it firmly. The size entry is marked missing in some rows and otherwise reads once, few, many or a size class.

J: TRBJ2-5
V: TRBV7-9
size: few
D: TRBD1
DNA: TGTGCCAGCAGCTTCCGACAGGGCGGGTCAGAGACCCAGTACTTC
CDR3: CASSFRQGGSETQYF

J: TRBJ1-4
V: TRBV18
size: NA
D: NA
DNA: TGTGCCAGCTCACAGGCCAGGGGACCTAATGAAAAACTGTTTTTT
CDR3: CASSQARGPNEKLFF

J: TRBJ2-5
V: TRBV9
size: NA
D: TRBD2
DNA: TGTGCCAGCAGCGCACTAGCGGCAGAAGAGACCCAGTACTTC
CDR3: CASSALAAEETQYF

J: TRBJ2-7
V: TRBV6-5
size: NA
D: TRBD1
DNA: TGTGCCAGCAGTTACTCGAGGGACAGGGGGGTTTACGAGCAGTACTTC
CDR3: CASSYSRDRGVYEQYF

J: TRBJ2-3
V: TRBV5-4
size: NA
D: NA
DNA: TGTGCCAGCAGTTCAAGGGGTATCGTAGATACGCAGTATTTT
CDR3: CASSSRGIVDTQYF

J: TRBJ1-2
V: TRBV2
size: few
D: NA
DNA: TGTGCCAGCAGTCTCCAGGGGAACTATGGCTACACCTTC
CDR3: CASSLQGNYGYTF

J: TRBJ2-7
V: TRBV5-6
size: NA
D: TRBD1
DNA: TGTGCCAGCAGCCCCGGACAGGGCAACTACGAGCAGTACTTC
CDR3: CASSPGQGNYEQYF

J: TRBJ1-5
V: TRBV27
size: NA
D: TRBD1
DNA: TGTGCCAGCAGTTTATACAGGGGGAATCAGCCCCAGCATTTT
CDR3: CASSLYRGNQPQHF

J: TRBJ2-7
V: TRBV5-1
size: NA
D: TRBD2
DNA: TGCGCCAGCAGCCGGACTAGCACAAACTCCTACGAGCAGTACTTC
CDR3: CASSRTSTNSYEQYF

J: TRBJ1-3
V: TRBV28
size: few
D: NA
DNA: TGTGCCAGCACCTTAGCAGGGCTTGGAAACACCATATATTTT
CDR3: CASTLAGLGNTIYF

J: TRBJ2-2
V: TRBV7-8
size: NA
D: TRBD2
DNA: TGTGCCAGCAGCTTAAGGGTTAGCGGGGCGACCGGGGAGCTGTTTTTT
CDR3: CASSLRVSGATGELFF

J: TRBJ2-3
V: TRBV5-1
size: NA
D: NA
DNA: TGCGCCAGCAGCTTGGGGATACAGGACCACACAGATACGCAGTATTTT
CDR3: CASSLGIQDHTDTQYF

J: TRBJ1-2
V: TRBV7-9
size: NA
D: NA
DNA: TGTGCCAGCGCGACAGGAGCTAACTATGGCTACACCTTC
CDR3: CASATGANYGYTF

J: TRBJ2-7
V: TRBV5-4
size: NA
D: TRBD1
DNA: TGTGCCAGCAGCAGGGGACAGGTAAACTCCTACGAGCAGTACTTC
CDR3: CASSRGQVNSYEQYF

J: TRBJ1-2
V: TRBV5-1
size: NA
D: NA
DNA: TGCGCCAGCAGCTTGGGGTGGCAGCGAACTAACTATGGCTACACCTTC
CDR3: CASSLGWQRTNYGYTF

J: TRBJ2-5
V: TRBV10-1
size: few
D: NA
DNA: TGCGCCAGCAGTGAGGTACTAGAGATCGTCATATACCAGTACTTC
CDR3: CASSEVLEIVIYQYF

J: TRBJ1-4
V: TRBV5-1
size: NA
D: NA
DNA: TGCGCCAGCAGCTTGGAGGGCAGGGATCATGAAAAACTGTTTTTT
CDR3: CASSLEGRDHEKLFF

J: TRBJ1-2
V: TRBV6-5
size: few
D: NA
DNA: TGTGCCAGCAGTTCTCAGGGAATCTATGGCTACCCCTTC
CDR3: CASSSQGIYGYPF

J: TRBJ2-5
V: TRBV6-5
size: NA
D: NA
DNA: TGTGCCAGCAGTCCCCAGGGTAGTGAGACCCAGTACTTC
CDR3: CASSPQGSETQYF

J: TRBJ1-3
V: TRBV25-1
size: NA
D: NA
DNA: TGTGCCAGCAGTGACGACAGGAAGGGGTCTGGAAACACCATATATTTT
CDR3: CASSDDRKGSGNTIYF

J: TRBJ2-7
V: TRBV15
size: NA
D: NA
DNA: TGTGCCACCAGCAGAGATACCACAGGGCTCCGCGAGCAGTACTTC
CDR3: CATSRDTTGLREQYF

J: TRBJ1-5
V: TRBV9
size: NA
D: NA
DNA: TGTGCCAGCAGCGTAGGGGGCGGGGGCCAGAATCAGCCCCAGCATTTT
CDR3: CASSVGGGGQNQPQHF

J: TRBJ2-3
V: TRBV5-6
size: few
D: TRBD1
DNA: TGTGCCAGCAGCCGGGGACAGGGGGGTTCAGATACGCAGTATTTT
CDR3: CASSRGQGGSDTQYF

J: TRBJ1-1
V: TRBV6-1
size: NA
D: TRBD1
DNA: TGTGCCAGCATTGTAGGGGGACAGGGCCTCGAAGCTTTCTTT
CDR3: CASIVGGQGLEAFF

J: TRBJ2-3
V: TRBV29-1
size: NA
D: TRBD2
DNA: TGCAGCGTGGGGACTAGCGGGATGACAGATACGCAGTATTTT
CDR3: CSVGTSGMTDTQYF

J: TRBJ2-2
V: TRBV2
size: NA
D: TRBD1
DNA: TGTGCCAGCAGCTACAGGGGGCATGACGCCGGGGAGCTGTTTTTT
CDR3: CASSYRGHDAGELFF

J: TRBJ2-3
V: TRBV5-4
size: few
D: NA
DNA: TGTGCCAGCAGCTTGGACAGGGCCCTTCAGTATTTT
CDR3: CASSLDRALQYF

J: TRBJ2-2
V: TRBV5-1
size: NA
D: NA
DNA: TGCGCCAGCAGCTTGGGAGGGATGAACACCGGGGAGCTGTTTTTT
CDR3: CASSLGGMNTGELFF

J: TRBJ2-3
V: TRBV7-3
size: NA
D: NA
DNA: TGTGCCAGCAGCTCGATTAGCGCTACAGATACGCAGTATTTT
CDR3: CASSSISATDTQYF

J: TRBJ1-2
V: TRBV7-3
size: NA
D: NA
DNA: TGTGCCAGCAGCCCGGGGGGCGATGGCTACACCTTC
CDR3: CASSPGGDGYTF

J: TRBJ1-5
V: TRBV6-5
size: NA
D: TRBD1
DNA: TGTGCCAGCAGTCGACAGGGGAATCAGCCCCAGCATTTT
CDR3: CASSRQGNQPQHF

J: TRBJ2-5
V: TRBV28
size: few
D: NA
DNA: TGTGCCAGCAGTTTAGTGGGCAGCTTGTACCAAGAGACCCAGTACTTC
CDR3: CASSLVGSLYQETQYF

J: TRBJ1-4
V: TRBV5-1
size: NA
D: TRBD1
DNA: TGCGCCAGCAGCCTGGAAGCGATAGGGGGCAGGGAAAAACTGTTTTTT
CDR3: CASSLEAIGGREKLFF

J: TRBJ2-5
V: TRBV15
size: NA
D: TRBD2
DNA: TGCGCCACCAGCTCCGGGACTAGCGGAGTCCAAGAGACCCAGTACTTC
CDR3: CATSSGTSGVQETQYF

J: TRBJ2-1
V: TRBV7-2
size: NA
D: NA
DNA: TGTGCCAGCAGCTTGAGCGGGCGGTACAATGAGCAGTTCTTC
CDR3: CASSLSGRYNEQFF

J: TRBJ2-7
V: TRBV5-5
size: NA
D: NA
DNA: TGTGCCAGCAGCTTGGGTCTCTACGAGCAGTACTTC
CDR3: CASSLGLYEQYF

J: TRBJ1-4
V: TRBV9
size: NA
D: TRBD1
DNA: TGTGCCAGCAGCGTCTTGGGGACAGAGAATGAAAAACTGTTTTTT
CDR3: CASSVLGTENEKLFF

J: TRBJ2-5
V: TRBV19
size: NA
D: TRBD2
DNA: TGTGCCAGTAGTATAGATGGGACTAGCGGTTTCCAAGAGACCCAGTACTTC
CDR3: CASSIDGTSGFQETQYF

J: TRBJ1-6
V: TRBV5-4
size: once
D: TRBD1
DNA: TGTGCCAGCAGCTTGGATGGGACAGGGGCTTCACCCCTCCACTTT
CDR3: CASSLDGTGASPLHF

J: TRBJ2-1
V: TRBV7-9
size: NA
D: NA
DNA: TGTGCCAGCAGCTTACCACAGGGAACGGAGTTCTTC
CDR3: CASSLPQGTEFF

J: TRBJ2-3
V: TRBV29-1
size: NA
D: NA
DNA: TGCAGCGCCCGACCGGCGGGGAGGACAGATACGCAGTATTTT
CDR3: CSARPAGRTDTQYF

J: TRBJ2-3
V: TRBV5-4
size: NA
D: TRBD2
DNA: TGTGCCAGCAGCCCGGGACTAGCGGGGTGGAATCCAAGCACAGATACGCAGTATTTT
CDR3: CASSPGLAGWNPSTDTQYF

J: TRBJ1-1
V: TRBV28
size: NA
D: TRBD1
DNA: TGTGCCAGCAAAACGACAGGGCGCAAAACTGAAGCTTTCTTT
CDR3: CASKTTGRKTEAFF